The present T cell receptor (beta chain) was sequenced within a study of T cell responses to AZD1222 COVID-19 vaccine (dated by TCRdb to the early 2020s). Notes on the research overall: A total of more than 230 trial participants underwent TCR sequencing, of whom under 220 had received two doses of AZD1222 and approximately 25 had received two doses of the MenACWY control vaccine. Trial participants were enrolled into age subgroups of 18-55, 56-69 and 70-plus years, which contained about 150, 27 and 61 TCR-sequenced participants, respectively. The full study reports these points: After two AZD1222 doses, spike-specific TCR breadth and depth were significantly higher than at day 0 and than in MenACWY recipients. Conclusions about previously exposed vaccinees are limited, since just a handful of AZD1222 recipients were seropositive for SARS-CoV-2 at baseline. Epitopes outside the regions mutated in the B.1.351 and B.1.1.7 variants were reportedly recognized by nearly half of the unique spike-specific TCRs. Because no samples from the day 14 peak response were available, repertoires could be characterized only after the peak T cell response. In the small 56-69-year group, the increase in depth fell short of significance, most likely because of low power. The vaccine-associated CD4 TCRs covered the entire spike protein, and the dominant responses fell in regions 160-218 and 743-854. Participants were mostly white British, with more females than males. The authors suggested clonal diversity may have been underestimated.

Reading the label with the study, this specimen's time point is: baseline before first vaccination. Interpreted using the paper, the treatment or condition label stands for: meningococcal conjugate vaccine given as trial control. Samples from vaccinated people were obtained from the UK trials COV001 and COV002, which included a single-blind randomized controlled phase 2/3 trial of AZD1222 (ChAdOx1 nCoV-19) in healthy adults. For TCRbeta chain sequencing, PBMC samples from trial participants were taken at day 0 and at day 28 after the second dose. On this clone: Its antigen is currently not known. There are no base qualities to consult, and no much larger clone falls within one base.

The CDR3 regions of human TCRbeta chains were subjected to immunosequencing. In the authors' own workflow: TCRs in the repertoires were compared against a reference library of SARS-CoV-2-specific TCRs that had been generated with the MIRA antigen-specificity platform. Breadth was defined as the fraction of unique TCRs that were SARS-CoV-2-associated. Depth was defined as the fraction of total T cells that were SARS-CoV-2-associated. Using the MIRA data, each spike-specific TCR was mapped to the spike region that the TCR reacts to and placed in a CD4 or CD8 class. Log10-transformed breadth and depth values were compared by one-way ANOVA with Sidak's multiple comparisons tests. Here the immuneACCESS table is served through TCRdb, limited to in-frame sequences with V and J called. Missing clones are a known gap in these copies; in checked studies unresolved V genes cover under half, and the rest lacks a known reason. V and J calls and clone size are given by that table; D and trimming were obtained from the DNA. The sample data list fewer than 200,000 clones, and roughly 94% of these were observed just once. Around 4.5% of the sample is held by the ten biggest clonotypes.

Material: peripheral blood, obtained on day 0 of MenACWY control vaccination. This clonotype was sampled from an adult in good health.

Here the CDR3 is given as CASSPWDGETQYF. DNA sequence: TGCGCCAGCAGCCCCTGGGACGGCGAGACCCAGTACTTC. Recombination joined TRBV4-3 with TRBJ2-5; the D segment is perhaps TRBD1 or TRBD2, each sharing 5 matched bases. V is reduced by 4 bases and J by 5 bases, leaving a spacing of 11 bases between them. CDR1 and CDR2 (LGHNA, YSLEER) derive from the germline V gene. Spanning cysteine to phenylalanine, the CDR3 consists of 13 amino acids. Kept here is only the CDR3 DNA, which spans 39 bases and is read in frame from base 1.